The following is a T cell receptor (beta chain) sequence with its context. This clone was observed once. What antigen it recognizes has not been identified. Per-base qualities were not stored, and no clone one base away is much larger. CDR1 and CDR2 (MDHEN, SYDVKM) derive from the germline V gene. Inclusive of the bounding cysteine and phenylalanine, the CDR3 is 14 residues long. This entry keeps only the CDR3 DNA: 42 bases, framed from base 1. Compared with germline, V lacks 3 bases and J lacks 6 bases; bases without a gene match: 6. These data originate in a study of technical replicates of blood from a handful of donors (dated by TCRdb to 2016 to 2017). Library construction relied on the immunoSEQ multiplex PCR assay. Drawn from immuneACCESS, this table holds only the in-frame rearrangements with V and J called that TCRdb kept. Clones are partly lost; checked studies trace under half to an unresolved V gene and leave the rest unexplained. The sample table shows tens of thousands of clones, and about nine tenths are seen once. The ten biggest clones cover about 0.4% of the sample.

Recombination joined TRBV28 with TRBJ2-7, with 9 junctional bases fitting TRBD2. Sequences were obtained from T cells isolated from PBMCs. This sequence originates from a human donor in good health. The bases read TGTGCCAGCAGTTTGGCCAGCGGGAGGCCCGAGCAGTACTTC. This sequence encodes CASSLASGRPEQYF.